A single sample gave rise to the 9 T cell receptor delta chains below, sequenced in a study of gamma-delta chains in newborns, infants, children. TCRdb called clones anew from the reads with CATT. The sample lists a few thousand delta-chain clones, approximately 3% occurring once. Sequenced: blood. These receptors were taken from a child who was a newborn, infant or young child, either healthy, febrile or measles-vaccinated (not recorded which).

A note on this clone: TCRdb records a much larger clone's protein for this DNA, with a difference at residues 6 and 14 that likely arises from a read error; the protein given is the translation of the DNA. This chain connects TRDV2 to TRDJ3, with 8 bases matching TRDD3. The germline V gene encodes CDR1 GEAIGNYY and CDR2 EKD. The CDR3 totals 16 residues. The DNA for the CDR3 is TGTGCCTGTGACACTTGGGGATACTGGGACACCCGACAGATTTTTTTC. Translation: CACDTWGYWDTRQIFF.

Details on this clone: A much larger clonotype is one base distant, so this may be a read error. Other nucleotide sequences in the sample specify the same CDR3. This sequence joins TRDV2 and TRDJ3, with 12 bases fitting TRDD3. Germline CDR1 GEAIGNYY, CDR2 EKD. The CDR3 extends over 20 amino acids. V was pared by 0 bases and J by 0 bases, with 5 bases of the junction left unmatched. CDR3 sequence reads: CACDTPLGDTSSWDTRQMFF. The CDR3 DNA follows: TGTGCCTGTGACACCCCGCTGGGGGATACGAGCTCCTGGGACACCCGACAGATGTTTTTC.

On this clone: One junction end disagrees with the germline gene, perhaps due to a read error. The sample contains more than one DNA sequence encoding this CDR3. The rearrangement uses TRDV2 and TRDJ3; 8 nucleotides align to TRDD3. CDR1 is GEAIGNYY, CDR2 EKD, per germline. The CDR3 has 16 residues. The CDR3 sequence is CACDVLGAWDTRQMFF. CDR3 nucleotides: TGTGCCTGTGACGTACTGGGGGCTTGGGACACCCGCCAGATGTTTTTC.

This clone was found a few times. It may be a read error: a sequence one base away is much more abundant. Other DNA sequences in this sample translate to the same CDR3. The CDR3 loop reads CACDTALGVQSSWDTRQMFF. For the CDR3, the DNA is TGTGCCTGTGACACCGCACTGGGGGTCCAGAGCTCTTGGGACACCCGACAGATGTTTTTC. This rearrangement joins TRDV2 to TRDJ3; 8 bases fit TRDD3. Germline trimming cut 0 bases from V and 4 bases from J; bases unmatched to any gene: 13. The CDR3 consists of 20 residues. CDR1 is GEAIGNYY, CDR2 EKD, per germline.

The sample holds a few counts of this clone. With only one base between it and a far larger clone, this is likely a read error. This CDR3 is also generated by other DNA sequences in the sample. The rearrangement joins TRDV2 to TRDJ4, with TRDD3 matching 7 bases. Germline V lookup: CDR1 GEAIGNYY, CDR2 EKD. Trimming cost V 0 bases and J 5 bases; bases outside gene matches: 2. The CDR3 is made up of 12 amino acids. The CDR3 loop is CACDTGDRPLIF. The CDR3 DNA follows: TGTGCCTGTGACACCGGGGATAGGCCCCTGATCTTT.

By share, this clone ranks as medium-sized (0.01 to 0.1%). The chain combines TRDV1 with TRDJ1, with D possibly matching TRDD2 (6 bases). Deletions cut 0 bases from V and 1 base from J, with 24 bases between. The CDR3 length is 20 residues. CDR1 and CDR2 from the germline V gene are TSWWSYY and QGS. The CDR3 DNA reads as TGTGCTCTTGGGGAACTCTCCTACAATTTAGTTGAGGATGTCACCGATAAACTCATCTTT. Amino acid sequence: CALGELSYNLVEDVTDKLIF.

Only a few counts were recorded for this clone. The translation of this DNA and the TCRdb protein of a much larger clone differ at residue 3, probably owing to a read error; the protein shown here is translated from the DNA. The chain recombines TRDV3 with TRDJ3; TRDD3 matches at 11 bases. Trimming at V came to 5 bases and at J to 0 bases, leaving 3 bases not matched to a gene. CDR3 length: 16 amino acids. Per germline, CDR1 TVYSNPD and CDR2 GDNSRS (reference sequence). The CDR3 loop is CALTGGYSWDTRQMFF. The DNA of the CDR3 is TGTGCCCTTACTGGGGGATACTCCTGGGACACCCGACAGATGTTTTTC.

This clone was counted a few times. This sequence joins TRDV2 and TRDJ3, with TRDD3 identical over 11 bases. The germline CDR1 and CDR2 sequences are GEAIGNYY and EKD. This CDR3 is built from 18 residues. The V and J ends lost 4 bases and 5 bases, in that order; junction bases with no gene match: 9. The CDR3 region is CACDPLLGDIGDTRQMFF. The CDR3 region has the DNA TGTGCCTGTGATCCATTACTGGGGGATATCGGGGACACCCGACAGATGTTTTTC.

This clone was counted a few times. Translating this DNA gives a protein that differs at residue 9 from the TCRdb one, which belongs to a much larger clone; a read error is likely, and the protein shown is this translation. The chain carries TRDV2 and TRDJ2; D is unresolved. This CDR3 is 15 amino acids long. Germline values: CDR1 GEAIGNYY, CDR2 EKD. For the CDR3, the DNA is TGTGCCTGTCAAGCTAGTCATGCTTTTACAGCACAACTCTTCTTT. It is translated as CACQASHAFTAQLFF.